Presented here are 27 T cell receptor beta chains from one specimen sequenced in a study of T cell repertoires in cytomegalovirus infection. TCRdb reprocessed the reads with MiXCR, giving one entry per CDR3 protein. The repertoire has 450,000 to 550,000 distinct CDR3 sequences, about 15% of them found once; the top ten carry 24%. Sequencing was performed on CD8+ T cells from PBMCs. The receptors were sampled from a human donor in good health (CMV status not recorded). Some clones in this sample may be carry-over from other donors' samples.

This clonotype was detected ten times or more. The chain uses TRBV6-1 and TRBJ1-4; D is possibly TRBD1 (6 bases). The CDR3 is 16 residues long. V was trimmed by 8 bases and J by 0 bases, leaving 16 bases between them. CDR1 and CDR2 from the germline V gene are MNHNS and SASEGT. The CDR3, as DNA: TGTGCCAGCTCGCCCGGACAGATTCCAACTAATGAAAAACTGTTTTTT. Amino acids: CASSPGQIPTNEKLFF.

Only a few counts were recorded for this clonotype. This sequence joins TRBV29-1 and TRBJ2-7; D ambiguous. The CDR3 runs to 10 residues. Germline values: CDR1 SQVTM, CDR2 ANQGSEA. Trimming shortened V by 4 bases and J by 8 bases, and 9 bases separated the two germline ends. CDR3 region: CSVVGTKQYF. The CDR3, as DNA: TGCAGCGTTGTGGGAACGAAGCAGTACTTC.

This clonotype turned up a few times. This rearrangement joins TRBV27 to TRBJ2-7; TRBD1 or TRBD2 may be the D gene (7 bases each). V lost 9 bases and J lost 1, with 16 bases in between. This CDR3 is built from 14 residues. Per the germline V gene, CDR1 is MNHEY and CDR2 is SMNVEV (reference sequence). CDR3 region: CASGGDRVSYEQYF. In DNA, the CDR3 is TGTGCCAGTGGGGGGGACAGAGTTTCCTACGAGCAGTACTTC.

The table lists this clonotype with many counts. Here the CDR3 reads CASSFSGQPERSGNTIYF. The CDR3 region has the DNA TGTGCCAGCAGTTTCTCGGGACAGCCGGAACGGTCTGGAAACACCATATATTTT. J is TRBJ1-3 and V is TRBV12-3 or TRBV12-4; 7 bases are shared with TRBD1. J was trimmed by 1 base and V by 3 bases; bases with no gene match: 12. This CDR3 comprises 18 residues.

This clonotype was seen only a few times. The genes are TRBV20-1 and TRBJ2-2; possible D gene TRBD1, 6 bases. The CDR3 totals 16 residues. Germline CDR1 DFQATT, CDR2 SNEGSKA (reference sequence). The CDR3 DNA reads TGCAGCGTAAAGGTCTCGACGGGACAGAACACCGGGGAGCTGTTTTTT. This codes for CSVKVSTGQNTGELFF.

Many counts were recorded for this clonotype. The gene calls are TRBV7-9 and TRBJ2-7; D gene uncertain. In germline, CDR1 is SEHNR, CDR2 FQNEAQ (reference sequence). The length of the CDR3 is 13 residues. V lost 5 bases, J lost 5 bases, and 13 bases lay in between. DNA of the CDR3: TGTGCCAGCAGCCCAAACCGGGTGGACGAGCAGTACTTC. This encodes CASSPNRVDEQYF. The full variable domain, rest sourced from reference TRBV7-9 and TRBJ2-7, is DTGVSQNPRHKITKRGQNVTFRCDPISEHNRLYWYRQTLGQGPEFLTYFQNEAQLEKSRLLSDRFSAERPKGSFSTLEIQRTEQGDSAMYLCASSPNRVDEQYFGPGTRLTVT.

The sample holds many counts of this clonotype. The chain couples TRBV6-2 or TRBV6-3 to TRBJ2-1; D gene ambiguous. The CDR3 consists of 13 residues. Germline CDR1 MNHEY, CDR2 SVGEGT. Trimming took 5 bases from V and 1 from J, leaving 6 bases between them. The CDR3 region has the DNA TGTGCCAGCAGTATTGATTCCTACAATGAGCAGTTCTTC. Translation: CASSIDSYNEQFF.

The chain is built from TRBV3-1 and TRBJ2-1; 7 bases are a match to TRBD2. There are 16 residues in the CDR3. The J segment lost 4 bases and the V segment lost 4 bases, leaving 10 bases of the junction unmatched. Germline CDR1 LGHDT, CDR2 YNNKEL (reference sequence). The CDR3 bases are TGTGCCAGCAGCCCCCAAGGCGGGAGAGTATACAATGAGCAGTTCTTC. Translation gives CASSPQGGRVYNEQFF.

This clonotype showed up many times. The chain joins TRBV7-9 to TRBJ2-7; 11 nucleotides match TRBD1. The CDR3 is made up of 15 amino acids. After removal of 2 bases from V and 7 bases from J, the junction contained 7 bases not matched to a gene. Per germline, CDR1 SEHNR and CDR2 FQNEAQ (reference sequence). CDR3 bases: TGTGCCAGCAGCTTACCGGGACAGGGGGGAACGGAGCAGTACTTC. Residues: CASSLPGQGGTEQYF. The full variable domain, its missing parts supplied by reference TRBV7-9 and TRBJ2-7, is DTGVSQNPRHKITKRGQNVTFRCDPISEHNRLYWYRQTLGQGPEFLTYFQNEAQLEKSRLLSDRFSAERPKGSFSTLEIQRTEQGDSAMYLCASSLPGQGGTEQYFGPGTRLTVT.

The chain links TRBV5-1 to TRBJ2-2; 7 nucleotides match TRBD2. The germline gives CDR1 SGHRS, CDR2 YFSETQ. The V segment lost 5 bases and the J segment 6 bases; nucleotides outside the gene matches: 10. The CDR3 consists of 15 residues. CDR3 DNA sequence: TGCGCCAGCAGAAGCGGGACTATGGGGGCCGGGGAGCTGTTTTTT. Protein product: CASRSGTMGAGELFF. The full variable domain, completed using reference TRBV5-1 and TRBJ2-2, is KAGVTQTPRYLIKTRGQQVTLSCSPISGHRSVSWYQQTPGQGLQFLFEYFSETQRNKGNFPGRFSGRQFSNSRSEMNVSTLELGDSALYLCASRSGTMGAGELFFGEGSRLTVL.

The V and J genes are TRBV27 and TRBJ2-3, with D possibly matching TRBD1 (5 bases). CDR3 length: 15 amino acids. Per germline, CDR1 MNHEY and CDR2 SMNVEV (reference sequence). V lost 0 bases, J lost 5 bases, and 12 bases lay in between. Written as DNA, the CDR3 is TGTGCCAGCAGTTTATCGCCATCAAGGGGAGATACGCAGTATTTT. Its translation is CASSLSPSRGDTQYF.

This clonotype was seen only a few times. Mismatch with germline at one junction end may stem from a read error. The chain uses TRBV7-3 and TRBJ2-3; perhaps TRBD1 as D (8 bases). The CDR3 spans 18 residues. CDR1 and CDR2 from the germline V gene are SGHTA and FQGTGA. The CDR3 spells CASSVTGGGQGSTDTQYF. The CDR3 bases are TGTGCCAGCAGCGTAACAGGGGGGGGGCAGGGAAGCACAGATACGCAGTATTTT.

This chain connects TRBV25-1 to TRBJ2-1, with no clear D. Germline lookup yields CDR1 MGHDK and CDR2 SYGVNS. V lost 3 bases, J lost 0 bases, and 6 bases lay in between. The length of the CDR3 is 14 residues. CDR3 sequence (DNA): TGTGCCAGCAGTGACGTTAGCTCCTACAATGAGCAGTTCTTC. Protein: CASSDVSSYNEQFF.

This clonotype came up many times. The chain recombines TRBV11-3 with TRBJ2-2, with D unresolved. The CDR3 has 12 residues. Between the trimmed V and J ends, which lost 2 bases and 6 bases, there was a span of 4 bases. From germline, CDR1 is SGHNT and CDR2 YENEEA. CDR3 in DNA: TGTGCCAGCAGCTTACCTTCCGGGGAGCTGTTTTTT. Its protein product is CASSLPSGELFF.

This clonotype was picked up many times. The chain has TRBV6-5 and TRBJ2-3, with TRBD2 identical over 10 bases. Germline V lookup: CDR1 MNHEY, CDR2 SVGAGI. CDR3 length equals 18 residues. The J segment lost 2 bases and the V segment lost 2 bases, leaving 10 bases of the junction unmatched. This CDR3 is CASSYAMISGGLTDTQYF. CDR3 nucleotide sequence: TGTGCCAGCAGTTACGCCATGATTAGCGGGGGGCTCACAGATACGCAGTATTTT.

This clonotype was counted many times. The gene calls are TRBV29-1 and TRBJ1-2; the match to TRBD1 covers 8 bases. The ends lost 7 bases at V and 0 bases at J; junction bases unmatched: 7. Germline lookup yields CDR1 SQVTM and CDR2 ANQGSEA. This CDR3 is built from 14 residues. The CDR3 is CSAGGDRTNYGYTF. For the CDR3, the DNA is TGCAGCGCCGGGGGGGACAGGACTAACTATGGCTACACCTTC.

On this clonotype itself: As the CDR3 is not closed by the conserved phenylalanine or tryptophan, this likely results from a read error. V usage is TRBV27 and J usage is TRBJ2-7; a weak D match, TRBD2 (5 bases). Trimming shortened V by 8 bases and J by 3 bases, and 14 bases separated the two germline ends. Per germline, CDR1 MNHEY and CDR2 SMNVEV (reference sequence). This CDR3 contains 13 residues. The CDR3 here is CASGPIGVYEQYL. CDR3 bases: TGTGCCAGCGGTCCGATCGGGGTCTACGAGCAGTACTTA.

The sample holds one count of this clonotype. This may come from a read error, since a much larger clone is one base off. This rearrangement joins TRBV12-3 or TRBV12-4 to TRBJ1-2; the D gene is possibly TRBD1 (6 bases). The CDR3 has 14 amino acids. Between the trimmed V and J ends, which lost 5 bases and 10 bases, there was a span of 20 bases. The CDR3 loop reads CASSRRTDLAVYTF. The CDR3 bases are TGTGCCAGCAGTCGACGGACAGATCTGGCTGTCTACACCTTC.

This clonotype was counted ten times or more. The rearrangement uses TRBV7-2 and TRBJ2-5, with D possibly called TRBD1 or TRBD2 (5 bases each). CDR3 length: 15 residues. Germline CDR1 is SGHTA and CDR2 is FQGNSA. V lost 1 base and J 1 base, leaving 10 bases between the germline ends. The CDR3 protein is CASSLEPGPQETQYF. CDR3 bases: TGTGCCAGCAGCTTAGAACCGGGGCCCCAAGAGACCCAGTACTTC.

This clonotype has ten or more counts. This chain uses TRBV6-5 with TRBJ2-3; no definite D call. Germline loops: CDR1 MNHEY, CDR2 SVGAGI. This CDR3 has 13 residues. V was clipped by 7 bases and J by 11 bases, with 19 bases between them. CDR3 nucleotides: TGTGCCAGCAACAGTCCCTGGTCCCTGGGGCAGTATTTT. Translated: CASNSPWSLGQYF.

The chain is built from TRBV19 and TRBJ2-1, with 8 bases aligning to TRBD2. There are 15 residues in the CDR3. V lost 3 bases, J lost 2 bases, and 3 bases stayed unmatched. The V gene's germline CDR1 is LNHDA and CDR2 SQIVND (reference sequence). CDR3 sequence reads: CASSIGGDPYNEQFF. In DNA form, the CDR3 reads TGTGCCAGTAGTATCGGGGGGGACCCCTACAATGAGCAGTTCTTC.

Ten or more counts support this clonotype. The J gene is TRBJ2-1, the V gene TRBV11-2, with TRBD2 identical over 14 bases. Germline V lookup: CDR1 SGHAT, CDR2 FQNNGV. The CDR3 has 16 residues. Unmatched junction bases numbered 6, after V lost 5 bases and J lost 6 bases. The CDR3 reads CASSPSGTSGGNEQFF. CDR3 nucleotide sequence: TGTGCCAGCAGCCCATCCGGGACTAGCGGGGGCAATGAGCAGTTCTTC.

The chain has TRBV6-1 and TRBJ1-6; D unclear. The ends were cut back, 10 bases at V and 10 bases at J, with 5 bases in the middle. Germline loops: CDR1 MNHNS, CDR2 SASEGT. The CDR3 consists of 9 residues. The CDR3 spells CATGSPLHF. For the CDR3, the DNA is TGTGCCACCGGATCACCCCTCCACTTT.

This clonotype has just a few counts. V is TRBV29-1 and J is TRBJ2-7; 9 nucleotides agree with TRBD2. Per the germline V gene, CDR1 is SQVTM and CDR2 is ANQGSEA. The V segment lost 4 bases and the J segment 2 bases; nucleotides outside the gene matches: 6. The CDR3 runs 14 residues. The CDR3: CSVGAGGFTYEQYF. Written as DNA, the CDR3 is TGCAGCGTTGGAGCGGGAGGTTTCACCTACGAGCAGTACTTC.

V gene TRBV15 combines with J gene TRBJ2-7; 8 bases line up with TRBD2. Germline V gene sequence: CDR1 LNHNV, CDR2 YYDKDF (reference sequence). V lost 0 bases to trimming and J lost 4 bases; unmatched junction nucleotides: 5. The CDR3 consists of 15 residues. This CDR3 is CATSRDSSGSYEQYF. The CDR3 region has the DNA TGTGCCACCAGCAGAGATTCGAGCGGGAGTTACGAGCAGTACTTC.

The V and J genes are TRBV3-1 and TRBJ2-5; D is possibly TRBD2 (5 bases). Looked up from germline, CDR1 is LGHDT and CDR2 is YNNKEL (reference sequence). V lost 0 bases and J lost 1, with 15 bases in between. This CDR3 has 17 amino acids. The CDR3 coding sequence is TGTGCCAGCAGCCAAGATCCCGCGACGAGGGCCCAAGAGACCCAGTACTTC. It codes for CASSQDPATRAQETQYF.

This clonotype was seen only a few times. The chain carries TRBV15 and TRBJ1-1; 8 bases map to TRBD1. In germline, CDR1 is LNHNV, CDR2 YYDKDF (reference sequence). CDR3 length: 14 residues. The V gene end was trimmed by 3 bases and the J gene end by 4 bases; junction bases not matched to a gene: 4. The CDR3 loop is CATSSRTGFTEAFF. In DNA, the CDR3 is TGTGCCACCAGCAGTAGGACAGGGTTCACTGAAGCTTTCTTT.